The sequence of this T cell receptor beta chain was determined in a study of early T cells in non-severe SARS-CoV-2 infection. Individual cDNA molecules carried attached unique molecular identifiers. In TCRdb, the 5' RACE reads were re-called with MiXCR into one record per CDR3 protein. The sample yields several thousand distinct CDR3 sequences, about 5% seen once. This clonotype was seen repeatedly, ten times or more. Sequencing was carried out using whole blood. The sequence was obtained from an adult who was a healthcare worker with PCR-confirmed SARS-CoV-2 infection or an uninfected control (not recorded which).

For the CDR3, the DNA is TGTGCCAGCTCACCACGGACGTTTGGTCAGCCGAAATACAATGAGCAGTTCTTC. It codes for CASSPRTFGQPKYNEQFF. The J gene is TRBJ2-1, the V gene TRBV18; D uncertain. CDR3 length equals 18 residues. Germline CDR1 reads KGHSH; CDR2 reads LQKENI. The V gene lost 1 base and the J gene lost 4 bases, with 20 bases spanning the gap.